This T cell receptor beta chain was profiled in a study of T cells expressing NK-cell markers. This CDR3 has 12 residues. CDR1 and CDR2 (germline): LNHDA, SQIVND (reference sequence). Synthesis of TCR beta cDNA relied on 5'RACE template switching carrying UMIs. For each CDR3 protein, TCRdb gives one entry from its re-call of the 5' RACE reads, without DNA. This sample's table has some 150,000 distinct CDR3 sequences. The clonotype comes from a man between 18 and 29 years old in good health. The sample taken for sequencing was blood T cells: a sorted CD56 or NKG2C T cell subset, CD4+ or CD8+ T cells, or bulk PBMC T cells (not recorded which). The chain employs TRBV19 and TRBJ2-1; the D call of TRBD1 rests on TCRdb alone, since no DNA is present to check it. CDR3 sequence: CAVQGMGNEQFF. The whole variable domain, filled in from reference TRBV19 and TRBJ2-1, reads DGGITQSPKYLFRKEGQNVTLSCEQNLNHDAMYWYRQDPGQGLRLIYYSQIVNDFQKGDIAEGYSVSREKKESFPLTVTSAQKNPTAFYLCAVQGMGNEQFFGPGTRLTVL.